This TCR beta chain was captured in a study of blood T cell repertoires in COVID-19. The germline CDR1 and CDR2 sequences are LNHDA and SQIVND (reference sequence). Trimming pared 6 bases from V and 8 bases from J, leaving 20 bases between. The CDR3 is 16 amino acids. As originally analysed: Using reference gene primer amplification, nucleated cell counts were estimated. Using immunoSEQ multiplex PCR, the repertoire was profiled, and TCRdb retains in-frame clones only, with some absent. V and J calls and clone size are given by that table; D and trimming were obtained from the DNA. The data show about 160,000 clones, more than 75% seen once.

Sequencing used peripheral blood. The clonotype originates from a man between 18 and 29 years old with acute or convalescent COVID-19. This chain connects TRBV19 to TRBJ1-6; no clear D gene. The CDR3 is CASSTGLSSFYSPLHF. The CDR3 DNA reads as TGTGCCAGTAGCACCGGACTCAGTAGTTTCTATTCACCCCTCCACTTT. The variable domain in full, with the rest retrieved from reference TRBV19 and TRBJ1-6, is DGGITQSPKYLFRKEGQNVTLSCEQNLNHDAMYWYRQDPGQGLRLIYYSQIVNDFQKGDIAEGYSVSREKKESFPLTVTSAQKNPTAFYLCASSTGLSSFYSPLHFGNGTRLTVT.